This T cell receptor beta chain was found in a study of cytomegalovirus exposure and HLA in healthy donors. Study-wide points: According to a later analysis, most TCR beta chains associated with CMV appeared HLA-restricted.

Germline CDR1 SGHVS, CDR2 FNYEAQ. Trimming cost V 6 bases and J 4 bases; bases outside gene matches: 6. There are 15 residues in the CDR3. On this clone: The antigen remains undetermined.

The PCR used 60 Vbeta and 13 Jbeta primers. Method: immunoSEQ multiplex PCR; TCRdb's copy keeps in-frame clones and lacks some. The data show 99,000 or so clones, with around 75% seen just once and approximately 2% held by the top ten. The TCR comes from a man between 25 and 39 years old in good health and CMV-seronegative. The V gene is TRBV7-6, the J gene TRBJ2-1, with 10 bases lining up with TRBD2. Sequenced: PBMCs. The CDR3 region has the DNA TGTGCCAGCAGGAAACTAGCGGGGCAGTACAATGAGCAGTTCTTC. It encodes CASRKLAGQYNEQFF.